Described below is a single TCR beta chain sequence and its context. Its target is not known. The source of the sample is a study of PD-1 blockade in classical Hodgkin lymphoma. The wider study: Treatment was intravenous nivolumab, 3 mg/kg every 2 weeks, until progression.

Some clones are missing from TCRdb's copy, which holds only in-frame ones; the method was immunoSEQ multiplex PCR. This table holds 30,000 to 40,000 clones, 90% to 95% found once. Trimming left V 0 bases short and J 4 bases short, with 11 bases between. Germline V gene sequence: CDR1 SGHRS, CDR2 YFSETQ. The CDR3 consists of 15 residues. Findings of the study overall: Reported baseline diversity: healthy donors highest, relapsed/refractory patients lowest. Complete responders had baseline diversity similar to newly diagnosed patients. By C4D1, CD4+ diversity increased significantly, especially in complete responders.

Time point reported: cycle 4 day 1 (C4D1), after 5 to 7 weeks of nivolumab. Each of the patients experienced relapse following autologous stem cell transplantation, and their brentuximab vedotin exposure differed. Investigators isolated CD4+ T cells from thawed PBMCs through magnetic negative selection. This clonotype originated in a human donor with classical Hodgkin lymphoma. The rearrangement joins TRBV5-1 to TRBJ1-5; D possibly corresponds to TRBD1 (6 bases). The sequenced sample was CD4+ T cells from blood, obtained before the fourth cycle of nivolumab. DNA for the CDR3: TGCGCCAGCAGCTTGGGGGGGCTGACAAATCAGCCCCAGCATTTT. Protein sequence: CASSLGGLTNQPQHF.